This is a list of T cell receptor beta chains from one sample in a study of T-cell memory formation after mild COVID-19. TCRdb redid the calling of the 5' RACE reads with MiXCR, one entry per CDR3 protein. This sample has around 300,000 distinct CDR3 sequences, with roughly 13% found just once. Sequencing input: PBMCs or a T cell subset sorted from them (not recorded which). All receptors derive from a man younger than 30 who had mild COVID-19 (a few samples of this study predate the infection). Cell type and time point are not known. Each CDR3 is given with its conserved first and last residue. Fields, in order: D gene, J gene, clone size, V gene, CDR3 DNA, CDR3 protein. D genes are given only for firm matches. Not all rows give a size; the values are once, few, many and, for expanded clones, a class.

D gene: TRBD1
J gene: TRBJ2-6
clone size: many
V gene: TRBV7-2
CDR3 DNA: TGTGCCAGCAGCAGACAGACAGGGGGTGGAACCACCAACGTCCTGACTTTC
CDR3 protein: CASSRQTGGGTTNVLTF

D gene: TRBD1
J gene: TRBJ1-5
clone size: few
V gene: TRBV12-3/TRBV12-4
CDR3 DNA: TGTGCCAGCAGTTTCCGGGACAGGAGAGAGCCCCAGCATTTT
CDR3 protein: CASSFRDRREPQHF

D gene: .
J gene: TRBJ2-7
clone size: few
V gene: TRBV7-6
CDR3 DNA: TGTGCCAGCAGCTATTCCGGGACGCTAGGCTCCTACGAGCAGTACTTC
CDR3 protein: CASSYSGTLGSYEQYF

D gene: TRBD2
J gene: TRBJ2-5
clone size: .
V gene: TRBV7-2
CDR3 DNA: TGTGCCAGCAGCCCGTCGCAGCGGGGGGGCAGAGAGACCCAGTACTTC
CDR3 protein: CASSPSQRGGRETQYF

D gene: TRBD2
J gene: TRBJ2-2
clone size: few
V gene: TRBV5-1
CDR3 DNA: TGCGCCAGCAGCTTCCAATCGGGGACTAGCGGCCAAAACACCGGGGAGCTGTTTTTT
CDR3 protein: CASSFQSGTSGQNTGELFF

D gene: TRBD2
J gene: TRBJ2-1
clone size: .
V gene: TRBV2
CDR3 DNA: TGTGCCAGCCTCAGGGAGGGGAGAAATGAGCAGTTCTTC
CDR3 protein: CASLREGRNEQFF

D gene: .
J gene: TRBJ1-4
clone size: .
V gene: TRBV7-9
CDR3 DNA: TGTGCCATCTGGGCCCCGGATGAAAAACTGTTTTTT
CDR3 protein: CAIWAPDEKLFF

D gene: TRBD2
J gene: TRBJ2-3
clone size: few
V gene: TRBV20-1
CDR3 DNA: TGCAGTGCTAGAGATTGGACTAGCGGGGCTAGCACAGATACGCAGTATTTT
CDR3 protein: CSARDWTSGASTDTQYF

D gene: .
J gene: TRBJ1-1
clone size: few
V gene: TRBV5-5
CDR3 DNA: TGTGCCAGCAGCTCTTCCGGGACGGGGAACACTGAAGCTTTCTTT
CDR3 protein: CASSSSGTGNTEAFF

D gene: .
J gene: TRBJ2-3
clone size: .
V gene: TRBV7-9
CDR3 DNA: TGTGCCAGCAGCCCCCTTTTGATTGGTGAGGGAGTAACAGATACGCAGTATTTT
CDR3 protein: CASSPLLIGEGVTDTQYF

D gene: TRBD1
J gene: TRBJ1-4
clone size: .
V gene: TRBV18
CDR3 DNA: TGTGCCAGCTCACCACGGACAGGTCCCGAGGAAAAACTGTTTTTT
CDR3 protein: CASSPRTGPEEKLFF

D gene: TRBD1
J gene: TRBJ1-2
clone size: many
V gene: TRBV7-2
CDR3 DNA: TGTGCCAGCAGCCCGAACACGGGACAGGGCCATGGCTACACCTTC
CDR3 protein: CASSPNTGQGHGYTF

D gene: TRBD1
J gene: TRBJ2-1
clone size: many
V gene: TRBV6-2/TRBV6-3
CDR3 DNA: TGTGCCAGCAGTTATTCCGACAGGGTCTACAATGAGCAGTTCTTC
CDR3 protein: CASSYSDRVYNEQFF

D gene: .
J gene: TRBJ2-7
clone size: .
V gene: TRBV12-3/TRBV12-4
CDR3 DNA: TGTGCCAGCAGTTTAATCCCCTACGAGCAGTACTTC
CDR3 protein: CASSLIPYEQYF

D gene: .
J gene: TRBJ2-5
clone size: few
V gene: TRBV11-2
CDR3 DNA: TGTGCCAGCAGCCCGACATGGACGTCACTCCAAGAGACCCAGTACTTC
CDR3 protein: CASSPTWTSLQETQYF

D gene: TRBD2
J gene: TRBJ2-5
clone size: few
V gene: TRBV7-2
CDR3 DNA: TGTGCCAGCAGCTTAAGGGGGACTAGGGAGACCCAGTACTTC
CDR3 protein: CASSLRGTRETQYF

D gene: .
J gene: TRBJ2-5
clone size: .
V gene: TRBV4-1
CDR3 DNA: TGCGACAGCTCATCCGTGGGGCAGCAAGAGACCCAGTACTTC
CDR3 protein: CDSSSVGQQETQYF

D gene: TRBD1
J gene: TRBJ1-6
clone size: few
V gene: TRBV15
CDR3 DNA: TGTGCCACCAGCATACAGGGGAATCGGAATTCACCCCTCCACTTT
CDR3 protein: CATSIQGNRNSPLHF

D gene: .
J gene: TRBJ2-3
clone size: .
V gene: TRBV5-1
CDR3 DNA: TGCGCCAGCAGCGACCTCGCCCTCAGAGCGAGCACAGATACGCAGTATTTT
CDR3 protein: CASSDLALRASTDTQYF

D gene: TRBD1
J gene: TRBJ2-7
clone size: .
V gene: TRBV13
CDR3 DNA: TGTGCCAGCAGCTTAGGACAGGGGGCATTTACTGTGCAGTACTTC
CDR3 protein: CASSLGQGAFTVQYF

D gene: .
J gene: TRBJ1-1
clone size: .
V gene: TRBV7-6
CDR3 DNA: TGTGCCAGCAGCGTACAGGGTTACACTGAAGCTTTCTTT
CDR3 protein: CASSVQGYTEAFF

D gene: .
J gene: TRBJ2-5
clone size: few
V gene: TRBV4-2
CDR3 DNA: TGTGCCAGCAGCCAAGAAGGGACGGAGACCCAGTACTTC
CDR3 protein: CASSQEGTETQYF

D gene: .
J gene: TRBJ1-2
clone size: .
V gene: TRBV3-1
CDR3 DNA: TGTGCCAGCAGTGTACAGAACTATGGCTACACCTTC
CDR3 protein: CASSVQNYGYTF

D gene: TRBD1
J gene: TRBJ2-5
clone size: .
V gene: TRBV12-3/TRBV12-4
CDR3 DNA: TGTGCCAGCACTTTCGGCGTACAGGGGAGAGAGACCCAGTACTTC
CDR3 protein: CASTFGVQGRETQYF

D gene: TRBD2
J gene: TRBJ2-3
clone size: many
V gene: TRBV7-2
CDR3 DNA: TGTGCCAGCAGCTTTGCGACTAGCGGGGTCCCTGGTGAGGATACGCAGTATTTT
CDR3 protein: CASSFATSGVPGEDTQYF

D gene: TRBD2
J gene: TRBJ2-5
clone size: many
V gene: TRBV10-3
CDR3 DNA: TGTGCCATCAGTGCTAGCGGGGGGGCCCAAGAGACCCAGTACTTC
CDR3 protein: CAISASGGAQETQYF

D gene: .
J gene: TRBJ1-1
clone size: many
V gene: TRBV5-1
CDR3 DNA: TGCGCCAGCAGCTTGGAAGATACGAACACTGAAGCTTTCTTT
CDR3 protein: CASSLEDTNTEAFF

D gene: .
J gene: TRBJ2-1
clone size: .
V gene: TRBV7-6
CDR3 DNA: TGTGCCAGCAGCTTAGGGGCCGCGGATGAGCAGTTCTTC
CDR3 protein: CASSLGAADEQFF

D gene: TRBD1
J gene: TRBJ2-7
clone size: few
V gene: TRBV19
CDR3 DNA: TGTGCCAGTAGTAGGGACAGATTGGTGGGCTACGAGCAGTACTTC
CDR3 protein: CASSRDRLVGYEQYF

D gene: .
J gene: TRBJ1-1
clone size: .
V gene: TRBV25-1
CDR3 DNA: TGTGCCAGCAGTGAATGGGGTCCCTATACGGCCACTGAAGCTTTCTTT
CDR3 protein: CASSEWGPYTATEAFF

D gene: TRBD1
J gene: TRBJ1-6
clone size: many
V gene: TRBV5-1
CDR3 DNA: TGCGCCAGCAGCCTACGGACAGGGTATAATTCACCCCTCCACTTT
CDR3 protein: CASSLRTGYNSPLHF

D gene: TRBD1
J gene: TRBJ1-4
clone size: .
V gene: TRBV6-1
CDR3 DNA: TGTGCCAGCAGGACCAGACAGGGTTTGGCAACTAATGAAAAACTGTTTTTT
CDR3 protein: CASRTRQGLATNEKLFF

D gene: .
J gene: TRBJ1-5
clone size: many
V gene: TRBV6-1
CDR3 DNA: TGTGCCAGCAAGTTCGTGCCCTTCGGCAATCAGCCCCAGCATTTT
CDR3 protein: CASKFVPFGNQPQHF

D gene: TRBD2
J gene: TRBJ2-1
clone size: many
V gene: TRBV12-3/TRBV12-4
CDR3 DNA: TGTGCCATCGCCTCTAGCGGCCCCTTCCATGAGCAGTTCTTC
CDR3 protein: CAIASSGPFHEQFF

D gene: .
J gene: TRBJ2-1
clone size: .
V gene: TRBV2
CDR3 DNA: TGTGCCAGCAGTTATAGCCTAGCGTCGTACTACAATGAGCAGTTCTTC
CDR3 protein: CASSYSLASYYNEQFF

D gene: .
J gene: TRBJ2-5
clone size: .
V gene: TRBV7-9
CDR3 DNA: TGTGCCAGCACCCCAGATAACCAAGAGACCCAGTACTTC
CDR3 protein: CASTPDNQETQYF

D gene: TRBD2
J gene: TRBJ2-1
clone size: few
V gene: TRBV7-9
CDR3 DNA: TGTGCCAGCAGCTTACTAGCGGGGGTCATCAATGAGCAGTTCTTC
CDR3 protein: CASSLLAGVINEQFF

D gene: TRBD1
J gene: TRBJ1-1
clone size: few
V gene: TRBV27
CDR3 DNA: TGTGCCAGCAGTTTATGGTACAGGGGAAACACTGAAGCTTTCTTT
CDR3 protein: CASSLWYRGNTEAFF

D gene: .
J gene: TRBJ1-3
clone size: few
V gene: TRBV9
CDR3 DNA: TGTGCCAGCAGCGGCTGGTCCTCTGGAAACACCATATATTTT
CDR3 protein: CASSGWSSGNTIYF

D gene: .
J gene: TRBJ2-1
clone size: .
V gene: TRBV25-1
CDR3 DNA: TGTGCCAGCAGTCAATGGAGGGGACAGACGACCGATGAGCAGTTCTTC
CDR3 protein: CASSQWRGQTTDEQFF

D gene: .
J gene: TRBJ2-7
clone size: few
V gene: TRBV4-3
CDR3 DNA: TGCGCCAGCAGCCAAGAGTTGGGAGGTGGCGAGCAGTACTTC
CDR3 protein: CASSQELGGGEQYF

D gene: .
J gene: TRBJ2-6
clone size: .
V gene: TRBV6-5
CDR3 DNA: TGTGCCAGCAGTTACTTGGCGGCGCCATCTGGGGCCAACGTCCTGACTTTC
CDR3 protein: CASSYLAAPSGANVLTF

D gene: .
J gene: TRBJ1-1
clone size: few
V gene: TRBV7-6
CDR3 DNA: TGTGCCAGCAGCCCTAGGGACTTTGGGAACACTGAAGCTTTCTTT
CDR3 protein: CASSPRDFGNTEAFF

D gene: TRBD1
J gene: TRBJ2-1
clone size: few
V gene: TRBV12-3/TRBV12-4
CDR3 DNA: TGTGCCAGCAGTTTCGCAAGGGGGCGCAGGTTTGAGCAGTTCTTC
CDR3 protein: CASSFARGRRFEQFF

D gene: TRBD1
J gene: TRBJ1-5
clone size: .
V gene: TRBV10-3
CDR3 DNA: TGTGCCATCAGTGAGTTGGGGACAGGTCCCAATCAGCCCCAGCATTTT
CDR3 protein: CAISELGTGPNQPQHF

D gene: .
J gene: TRBJ1-1
clone size: few
V gene: TRBV9
CDR3 DNA: TGTGCCAGCAGCGGGACGACGGGGGGCAACACTGAAGCTTTCTTT
CDR3 protein: CASSGTTGGNTEAFF

D gene: .
J gene: TRBJ1-1
clone size: many
V gene: TRBV4-2
CDR3 DNA: TGTGCCAGCAGCCAAGAGGTCACAGGGTACACTGAAGCTTTCTTT
CDR3 protein: CASSQEVTGYTEAFF

D gene: .
J gene: TRBJ1-3
clone size: many
V gene: TRBV5-1
CDR3 DNA: TGCGCCAGCAGCCCGGGACTGGCGGGAAACACCATATATTTT
CDR3 protein: CASSPGLAGNTIYF

D gene: .
J gene: TRBJ1-6
clone size: .
V gene: TRBV7-2
CDR3 DNA: TGTGCCAGCAGCTTAGCGTATTATCCGGGGGACTCACCCCTCCACTTT
CDR3 protein: CASSLAYYPGDSPLHF

D gene: .
J gene: TRBJ1-2
clone size: few
V gene: TRBV6-2/TRBV6-3
CDR3 DNA: TGTGCCAGCCGCGAGGCGGGAAACTATGGCTACACCTTC
CDR3 protein: CASREAGNYGYTF